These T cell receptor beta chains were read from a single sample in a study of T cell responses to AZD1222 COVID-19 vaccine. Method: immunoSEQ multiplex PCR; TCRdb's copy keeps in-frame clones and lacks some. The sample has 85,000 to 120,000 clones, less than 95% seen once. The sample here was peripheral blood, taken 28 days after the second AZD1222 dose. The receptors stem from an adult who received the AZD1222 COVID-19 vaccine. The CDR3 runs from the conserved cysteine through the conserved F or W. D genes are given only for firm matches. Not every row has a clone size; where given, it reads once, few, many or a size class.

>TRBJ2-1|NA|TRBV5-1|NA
TGCGCCAGCAGCTTGGTAGGGGGGAGCTCCTACAATGAGCAGTTCTTC
CASSLVGGSSYNEQFF
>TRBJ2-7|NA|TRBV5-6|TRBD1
TGTGCCAGCAGCTTTCCGACAGGGGCCAGCTACGAGCAGTACTTC
CASSFPTGASYEQYF
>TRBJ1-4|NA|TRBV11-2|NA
TGTGCCAGCAGCCTGAGACGCCGGGAAGGTGAAAAACTGTTTTTT
CASSLRRREGEKLFF
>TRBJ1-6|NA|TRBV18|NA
TGTGCCAGCTCACCACTGGACAGCCTTCCCCTCCACTTT
CASSPLDSLPLHF
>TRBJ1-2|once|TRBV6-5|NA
TGTGCCAGCACCCTGACAGCACGCTATGGCTACACCTTC
CASTLTARYGYTF
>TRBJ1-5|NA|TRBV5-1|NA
TGCGCCAGCAGCTTGGTTCCCGGGGTGGAGCAGCCCCAGCATTTT
CASSLVPGVEQPQHF
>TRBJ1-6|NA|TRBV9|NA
TGTGCCAGTAGGGGATCCTATAATTCACCCCTCCACTTT
CASRGSYNSPLHF
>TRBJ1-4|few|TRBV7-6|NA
TGTGCCAGCAGCCCACAGGGTTATGAGCGGAATGAAAAACTGTTTTTT
CASSPQGYERNEKLFF
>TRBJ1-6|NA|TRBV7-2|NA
TGTGCCAGCAGCTTAGTTTGGGGATCACCCCTCCACTTT
CASSLVWGSPLHF
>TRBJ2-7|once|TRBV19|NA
TGTGCCAGTAGTGGCCGTGGGGGGGCTTCAATCGAGCAGTACTTC
CASSGRGGASIEQYF
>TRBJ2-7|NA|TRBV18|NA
TGTGCCAGCTCAACAGGCTCCTACGAGCAGTACTTC
CASSTGSYEQYF
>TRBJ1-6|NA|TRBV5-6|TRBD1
TGTGCCAGCAGCCCACAAGGCGCAGGGACAGCTTATAATTCACCCCTCCACTTT
CASSPQGAGTAYNSPLHF
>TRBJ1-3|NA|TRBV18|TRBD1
TGTGCCAGCTCACCGGGACAGCGCAACTCTGGAAACACCATATATTTT
CASSPGQRNSGNTIYF
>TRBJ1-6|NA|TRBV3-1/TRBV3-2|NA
TGTGCCAGCAGCCTCCCCAACATCGCGGGGGCCGGGGGTTCACCCCTCCACTTT
CASSLPNIAGAGGSPLHF
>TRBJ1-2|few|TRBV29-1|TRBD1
TGCAGCGTTGTAGGACAGGGGTTGTCGGACTACACCTTC
CSVVGQGLSDYTF
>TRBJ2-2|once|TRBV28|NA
TGTGCCAGCAGTTTGGAGCTAAGAGGGGCGAACACCGGGGAGCTGTTTTTT
CASSLELRGANTGELFF
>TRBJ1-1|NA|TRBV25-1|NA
TGTGCCAGCAGTGGTCCGCATGAAGCTTTCTTT
CASSGPHEAFF
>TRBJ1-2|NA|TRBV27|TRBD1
TGTGCCAGCAGAGAAGGGGCCGGGACAGGGCGATTAGGCTACACCTTC
CASREGAGTGRLGYTF
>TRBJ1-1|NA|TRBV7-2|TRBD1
TGTGCCAGCAGCTCGGGGACAGGGCGGACTGAAGCTTTCTTT
CASSSGTGRTEAFF
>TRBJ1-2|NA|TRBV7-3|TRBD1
TGTGCCAGCAGCTTAGGACCGACAGGGGGTGGTGGCTACACCTTC
CASSLGPTGGGGYTF
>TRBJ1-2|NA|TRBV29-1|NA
TGCAGCGTTGAAGGACAGCCCTATGGCTACACCTTC
CSVEGQPYGYTF